The following is a T cell receptor (beta chain) sequence with its context. CDR3 length equals 18 residues. From germline, CDR1 is GTSNPN and CDR2 SVGIG (reference sequence). Trimming took 4 bases from V and 0 from J; bases not matched to a gene: 15. Libraries were prepared by immunoSEQ multiplex PCR; TCRdb keeps only in-frame clonotypes and omits some of them. The data hold 37,000 or so clones, with around 89% observed a single time. The sample belongs to a study of T cell changes during pregnancy in multiple sclerosis. The chain is built from TRBV30 and TRBJ1-3, with 7 bases fitting TRBD1. The sequence derives from a female donor with multiple sclerosis, enrolled in a pregnancy study. The sequences come from CD4+ T cells from peripheral blood mononuclear cells, collected in the first trimester of pregnancy. The CDR3: CAWTLATGWGLSGNTIYF. CDR3 DNA sequence: TGTGCCTGGACCCTCGCGACAGGGTGGGGTCTCTCTGGAAACACCATATATTTT.